Listed below are T cell receptor beta chains from one sample, sequenced in a study of blood T cell repertoires in COVID-19. Assay: immunoSEQ multiplex PCR; the TCRdb copy retains only in-frame clones and omits some. The profile shows 130,000 to 150,000 clones, about 88% of them singletons. Sample: peripheral blood. The source is a human donor with acute or convalescent COVID-19. The donor label of this sample is uncertain. Both conserved end residues are part of each CDR3. D genes are given only for firm matches. Clone size is not always given. Where it is, it says once, few, many or a class for expanded clones.

j_gene,d_gene,abundance,v_gene,CDR3aa,CDR3nt
TRBJ2-3,.,.,TRBV29-1,CSVATRGGTDTQYF,TGCAGCGTCGCTACACGGGGAGGCACAGATACGCAGTATTTT
TRBJ2-1,.,.,TRBV5-6,CASSSYWADEQFF,TGTGCCAGCAGCAGTTACTGGGCCGATGAGCAGTTCTTC
TRBJ2-5,.,.,TRBV24-1,CATSAAGIETQYF,TGTGCCACCAGTGCCGCGGGGATCGAGACCCAGTACTTC
TRBJ2-3,.,many,TRBV5-1,CASSLFGAPGTDTQYF,TGCGCCAGCAGCTTGTTCGGAGCCCCGGGCACAGATACGCAGTATTTT
TRBJ1-5,.,few,TRBV5-8,CASSGGTMGNQPQHF,TGTGCCAGCAGCGGCGGGACCATGGGCAATCAGCCCCAGCATTTT
TRBJ1-1,.,.,TRBV19,CASTLQGTNTEAFF,TGTGCCAGTACCCTACAGGGTACGAACACTGAAGCTTTCTTT
TRBJ1-4,TRBD1,.,TRBV24-1,CATRAGTGGNEKLFF,TGTGCCACCAGGGCGGGAACAGGGGGTAATGAAAAACTGTTTTTT
TRBJ1-5,.,.,TRBV7-8,CASSLGGGGSPYQPQHF,TGTGCCAGCAGCTTAGGAGGGGGGGGGTCCCCCTATCAGCCCCAGCATTTT
TRBJ1-5,TRBD1,.,TRBV19,CASSLQGARGNQPQHF,TGTGCCAGTAGTCTACAGGGGGCAAGGGGCAATCAGCCCCAGCATTTT
TRBJ1-1,.,.,TRBV5-4,CASSFRGASTEAFF,TGTGCCAGCAGCTTCCGGGGGGCGAGCACTGAAGCTTTCTTT
TRBJ1-3,.,few,TRBV11-2,CARKGGSDGNTIYF,TGTGCCAGGAAAGGGGGAAGTGATGGAAACACCATATATTTT
TRBJ1-1,.,.,TRBV6-5,CASSYDRNTEAFF,TGTGCCAGCAGTTACGACAGGAACACTGAAGCTTTCTTT
TRBJ2-5,TRBD2,few,TRBV5-4,CASSLGRTSGRMETQYF,TGTGCCAGCAGCTTGGGAAGGACTAGCGGGAGGATGGAGACCCAGTACTTC
TRBJ2-1,TRBD2,few,TRBV2,CASSLPPGGRENEQFF,TGTGCCAGCAGCCTACCCCCGGGGGGGCGCGAGAATGAGCAGTTCTTC
TRBJ1-6,.,.,TRBV18,CASSPRAEIYNSPLHF,TGTGCCAGCTCACCGCGGGCAGAAATATATAATTCACCCCTCCACTTT
TRBJ2-3,TRBD1,.,TRBV5-1,CASRTGNTDTQYF,TGCGCCAGCAGGACAGGGAACACAGATACGCAGTATTTT
TRBJ1-4,.,.,TRBV7-2,CASSLDSSLEKLFF,TGTGCCAGCAGCCTCGACAGTTCACTTGAAAAACTGTTTTTT
TRBJ1-2,.,.,TRBV27,CASSLGGVRNYGYTF,TGTGCCAGCAGTTTGGGGGGGGTCCGAAACTATGGCTACACCTTC
TRBJ1-5,TRBD1,.,TRBV2,CASSLTGYNQPQHF,TGTGCCAGCAGTTTGACAGGGTACAATCAGCCCCAGCATTTT
TRBJ2-3,TRBD2,.,TRBV4-3,CASSPRSLAGGTDTQYF,TGCGCCAGCAGCCCAAGATCGCTAGCGGGGGGCACAGATACGCAGTATTTT
TRBJ2-1,.,.,TRBV6-2/TRBV6-3,CASSEDRPGEQFF,TGTGCCAGCAGCGAAGACCGGCCAGGGGAGCAGTTCTTC
TRBJ1-2,.,.,TRBV19,CASRPANYGYTF,TGTGCCAGTAGACCAGCTAACTATGGCTACACCTTC
TRBJ1-4,TRBD1,.,TRBV4-3,CASSPEGQGYEKLFF,TGCGCCAGCAGCCCCGAAGGACAGGGTTATGAAAAACTGTTTTTT
TRBJ1-2,.,.,TRBV11-2,CASSFGSGYGYTF,TGTGCCAGCAGCTTTGGCAGTGGCTATGGCTACACCTTC
TRBJ2-2,TRBD2,.,TRBV19,CATQASGSHTGELFF,TGTGCCACACAGGCTAGCGGGTCCCACACCGGGGAGCTGTTTTTT
TRBJ1-5,.,.,TRBV19,CASSSKPLGPPGNQPQHF,TGTGCCAGTAGTTCAAAACCCCTTGGGCCGCCGGGCAATCAGCCCCAGCATTTT
TRBJ2-6,TRBD1,few,TRBV4-2,CASSQTGTDSGANVLTF,TGTGCCAGCAGCCAAACCGGGACAGACTCTGGGGCCAACGTCCTGACTTTC
TRBJ2-3,.,.,TRBV30,CAWARGSGTDTQYF,TGTGCCTGGGCCCGGGGGTCGGGCACAGATACGCAGTATTTT
TRBJ1-2,.,.,TRBV6-6,CASSYGGAEGYTF,TGTGCCAGCAGTTACGGGGGGGCTGAAGGCTACACCTTC
TRBJ2-2,.,.,TRBV11-3,CASSPGSGELFF,TGTGCCAGCAGCCCAGGGTCCGGGGAGCTGTTTTTT
TRBJ1-5,TRBD1,.,TRBV19,CASLKRRQGNQPQHF,TGTGCCAGTTTGAAACGTCGACAGGGGAATCAGCCCCAGCATTTT
TRBJ2-5,.,.,TRBV5-8,CASSLGTGNQETQYF,TGTGCCAGCAGCTTGGGCACCGGGAACCAAGAGACCCAGTACTTC
TRBJ2-3,.,.,TRBV28,CASSLPRGNTDTQYF,TGTGCCAGCAGCCTACCCAGGGGAAACACAGATACGCAGTATTTT
TRBJ1-3,.,few,TRBV11-2,CASNSGNSGNTIYF,TGTGCCAGCAATTCGGGTAATTCTGGAAACACCATATATTTT
TRBJ1-5,TRBD1,.,TRBV2,CASSPRQGRYLPQHF,TGTGCCAGCAGCCCTCGACAGGGCCGGTACCTACCCCAGCATTTT
TRBJ2-7,.,.,TRBV7-9,CASSQGMDSSAYEQYF,TGTGCCAGCAGCCAGGGGATGGACAGCAGCGCCTACGAGCAGTACTTC
TRBJ2-2,TRBD1,once,TRBV6-2/TRBV6-3,CASSSGTANTGELFF,TGTGCCAGCAGCTCCGGGACAGCGAACACCGGGGAGCTGTTTTTT
TRBJ1-4,.,.,TRBV6-2/TRBV6-3,CASSYPGATNEKLFF,TGTGCCAGCAGTTACCCCGGGGCAACTAATGAAAAACTGTTTTTT
TRBJ2-5,TRBD1,.,TRBV5-1,CASSLGQGKETQYF,TGCGCCAGCAGCTTGGGACAGGGAAAAGAGACCCAGTACTTC
TRBJ1-6,.,.,TRBV7-3,CASSLLGQNNSPLHF,TGTGCCAGCAGCTTATTAGGACAGAATAATTCACCCCTCCACTTT
TRBJ2-5,TRBD2,.,TRBV11-2,CASSPPSSGSETQYF,TGTGCCAGCAGCCCACCCAGCAGCGGGAGTGAGACCCAGTACTTC
TRBJ1-5,TRBD1,few,TRBV5-1,CASSLASGGDQPQHF,TGCGCCAGCAGCTTGGCCTCAGGGGGCGATCAGCCCCAGCATTTT
TRBJ2-5,TRBD1,.,TRBV6-5,CASSYGDRGWWETQYF,TGTGCCAGCAGTTACGGAGACAGGGGGTGGTGGGAGACCCAGTACTTC
TRBJ1-2,.,.,TRBV3-1/TRBV3-2,CASSLAFYRPANYGYTF,TGTGCCAGCAGCCTCGCATTCTACAGGCCAGCTAACTATGGCTACACCTTC
TRBJ2-6,.,.,TRBV5-1,CASSLGASGANVLTF,TGCGCCAGCAGCTTGGGCGCCTCTGGGGCCAACGTCCTGACTTTC
TRBJ2-1,.,.,TRBV5-1,CASTDIRGNEQFF,TGCGCCAGCACCGACATCAGGGGCAATGAGCAGTTCTTC